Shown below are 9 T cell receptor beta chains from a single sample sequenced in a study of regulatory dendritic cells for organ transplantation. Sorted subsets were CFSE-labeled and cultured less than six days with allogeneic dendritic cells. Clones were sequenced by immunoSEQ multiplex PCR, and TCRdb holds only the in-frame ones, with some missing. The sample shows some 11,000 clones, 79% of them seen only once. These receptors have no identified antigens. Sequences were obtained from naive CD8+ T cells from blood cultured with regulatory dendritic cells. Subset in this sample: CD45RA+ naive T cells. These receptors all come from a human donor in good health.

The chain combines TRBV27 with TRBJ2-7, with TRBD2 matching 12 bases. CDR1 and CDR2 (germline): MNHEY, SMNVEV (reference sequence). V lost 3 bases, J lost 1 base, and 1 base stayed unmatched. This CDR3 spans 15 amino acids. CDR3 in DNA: TGTGCCAGCAGTTTTGGACTAGCGGGGTCCTACGAGCAGTACTTC. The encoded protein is CASSFGLAGSYEQYF.

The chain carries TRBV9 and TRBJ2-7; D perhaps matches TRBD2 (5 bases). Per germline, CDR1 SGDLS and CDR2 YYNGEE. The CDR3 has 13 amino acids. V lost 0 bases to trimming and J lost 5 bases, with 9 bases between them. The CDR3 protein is CASSVVPGDEQYF. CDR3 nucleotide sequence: TGTGCCAGCAGCGTAGTGCCCGGGGACGAGCAGTACTTC. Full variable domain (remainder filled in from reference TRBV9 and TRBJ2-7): DSGVTQTPKHLITATGQRVTLRCSPRSGDLSVYWYQQSLDQGLQFLIQYYNGEERAKGNILERFSAQQFPDLHSELNLSSLELGDSALYFCASSVVPGDEQYFGPGTRLTVT.

The DNA for the CDR3 is TGTGCCAGCAGCACCTCGGTTTTTAGCGGGGGGGCCGTCAACGAGCAGTACTTC. It codes for CASSTSVFSGGAVNEQYF. This chain uses TRBV7-9 with TRBJ2-7; TRBD2 matches at 11 bases. Germline-derived CDR1 and CDR2 are SEHNR and FQNEAQ (reference sequence). The V gene end was trimmed by 5 bases and the J gene end by 5 bases; junction bases not matched to a gene: 17. This CDR3 has 18 amino acids.

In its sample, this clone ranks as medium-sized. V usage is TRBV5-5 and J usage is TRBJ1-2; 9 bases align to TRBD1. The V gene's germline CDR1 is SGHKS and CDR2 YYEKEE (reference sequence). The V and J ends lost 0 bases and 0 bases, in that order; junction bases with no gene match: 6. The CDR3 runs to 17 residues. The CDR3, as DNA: TGTGCCAGCAGCTTGGGGGACAGGGAGGTCCCTAACTATGGCTACACCTTC. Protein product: CASSLGDREVPNYGYTF.

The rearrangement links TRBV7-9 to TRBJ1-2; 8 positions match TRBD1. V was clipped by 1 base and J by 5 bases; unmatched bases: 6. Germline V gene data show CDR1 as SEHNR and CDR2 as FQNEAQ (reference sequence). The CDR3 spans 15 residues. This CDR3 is CASSLGQGLEYGYTF. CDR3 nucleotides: TGTGCCAGCAGCTTAGGACAGGGGCTTGAATATGGCTACACCTTC.

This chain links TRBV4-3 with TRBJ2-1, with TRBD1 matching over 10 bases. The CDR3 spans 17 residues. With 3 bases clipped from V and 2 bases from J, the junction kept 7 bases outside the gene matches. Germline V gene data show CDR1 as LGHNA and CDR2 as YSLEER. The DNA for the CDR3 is TGCGCCAGCAGCCACACATTGACAGGGGGCCCCTACAATGAGCAGTTCTTC. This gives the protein CASSHTLTGGPYNEQFF.

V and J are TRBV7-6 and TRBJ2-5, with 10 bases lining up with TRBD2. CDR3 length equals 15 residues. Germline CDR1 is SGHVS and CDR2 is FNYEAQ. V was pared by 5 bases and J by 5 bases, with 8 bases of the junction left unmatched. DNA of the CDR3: TGTGCCAGCAGCCTAGTAGCGGGGGGCAGGGAGACCCAGTACTTC. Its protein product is CASSLVAGGRETQYF.

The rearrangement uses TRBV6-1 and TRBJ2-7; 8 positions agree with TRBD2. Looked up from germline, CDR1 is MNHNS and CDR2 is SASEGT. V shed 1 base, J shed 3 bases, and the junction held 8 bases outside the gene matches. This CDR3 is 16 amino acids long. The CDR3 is CASSEGGRRSRYEQYF. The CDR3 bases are TGTGCCAGCAGTGAAGGCGGGAGGAGGTCCCGCTACGAGCAGTACTTC.

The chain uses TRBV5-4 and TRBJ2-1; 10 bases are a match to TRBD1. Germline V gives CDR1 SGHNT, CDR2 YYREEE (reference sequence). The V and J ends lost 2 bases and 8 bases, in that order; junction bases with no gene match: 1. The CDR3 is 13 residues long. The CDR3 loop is CASSFGQGDEQFF. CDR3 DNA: TGTGCCAGCAGCTTTGGACAGGGGGATGAGCAGTTCTTC. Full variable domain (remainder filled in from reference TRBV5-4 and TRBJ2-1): ETGVTQSPTHLIKTRGQQVTLRCSSQSGHNTVSWYQQALGQGPQFIFQYYREEENGRGNFPPRFSGLQFPNYSSELNVNALELDDSALYLCASSFGQGDEQFFGPGTRLTVL.